This passage covers 12 T cell receptor beta chains from one sample sequenced in a study of Graves' ophthalmopathy and Graves' hyperthyroidism. Amplifying from RNA transcripts, the study obtained TCR beta CDR3 regions. RT-PCR was first run with HTBI primers, then multiplex PCR in a second round. TCRdb reprocessed the multiplex PCR reads via MiXCR and lists one record per CDR3 protein. This table has hundreds of thousands of distinct CDR3 sequences, approximately 15% appearing once. Source material: peripheral blood. The source is a woman aged 18 to 35 with stable Graves' hyperthyroidism.

This clonotype was counted ten times or more. The CDR3 DNA reads TGTGCCAGCAGTTACTCGAGATCGACAGGGTCGGGCACTGAAGCTTTCTTT. Translation gives CASSYSRSTGSGTEAFF. V is TRBV6-6 and J is TRBJ1-1; 7 positions agree with TRBD1. The CDR3 length is 17 residues. The junction had 11 bases not matched to a gene; V was cut back by 0 bases and J by 4 bases. Looked up from germline, CDR1 is MNHNY and CDR2 is SVGAGI (reference sequence).

This chain uses TRBV7-2 with TRBJ2-7; tentatively, D is TRBD1 or TRBD2 (5 bases each). CDR1 is SGHTA and CDR2 is FQGNSA in the germline V gene. This CDR3 comprises 17 residues. Between the trimmed V and J ends, which lost 0 bases and 2 bases, there was a span of 17 bases. CDR3 region: CASSLARSPWDPYEQYF. As DNA, the CDR3 is TGTGCCAGCAGCTTAGCCAGGTCTCCTTGGGACCCCTACGAGCAGTACTTC.

This clonotype was seen repeatedly, ten times or more. V usage is TRBV11-2 and J usage is TRBJ2-5; 8 positions match TRBD2. The germline gives CDR1 SGHAT, CDR2 FQNNGV. CDR3 length: 15 amino acids. Trimming removed 1 base from V and 3 bases from J; junction bases left unmatched: 4. CDR3 coding DNA: TGTGCCAGCAGCTTAGTAGCGGGGCCCGAAGAGACCCAGTACTTC. Translating it yields CASSLVAGPEETQYF.

The V and J genes are TRBV6-1 and TRBJ2-7; 11 bases map to TRBD2. Trimming at V came to 7 bases and at J to 4 bases, leaving 6 bases not matched to a gene. Germline V CDR1 and CDR2: MNHNS, SASEGT. This CDR3 has 14 amino acids. This chain's CDR3 is CASTLAGGVYEQYF. DNA for the CDR3: TGTGCCAGCACCTTAGCGGGAGGGGTATACGAGCAGTACTTC.

On this clonotype itself: Being one base from a much bigger clone, this may be a read error. The rearrangement links TRBV7-3 to TRBJ2-4; D might be TRBD2 (5 bases). CDR3 length: 16 amino acids. CDR1 is SGHTA, CDR2 FQGTGA, per germline. The CDR3 bases are TGTGCCAGCAGCTTAAAGGAACAGCTAGCCAAAAACATTAAGTACTTC. Amino acids: CASSLKEQLAKNIKYF.

This clonotype occurred many times. The CDR3 sequence: CASGSPDRPQHF. CDR3 nucleotides: TGTGCTAGTGGTTCGCCGGACCGGCCCCAGCATTTT. The V gene is TRBV12-5, the J gene TRBJ1-5, with unresolved D. V gave up 4 bases and J gave up 9 bases, with 10 bases separating them. The CDR3 contains 12 residues. From germline, CDR1 is LGHNT and CDR2 FRNRAP.

CDR3 bases: TGCAGTGCTATGGACAACTACGAGCAGTACTTC. This translates into CSAMDNYEQYF. This chain uses TRBV20-1 with TRBJ2-7; possible D gene TRBD1, 5 bases. CDR1 is DFQATT and CDR2 is SNEGSKA in the germline V gene (reference sequence). The V gene lost 4 bases and the J gene lost 3 bases, with 7 bases spanning the gap. The CDR3 loop spans 11 amino acids.

This clonotype was seen at least ten times. The gene calls are TRBV20-1 and TRBJ2-7, with D tentatively TRBD1 or TRBD2 (6 bases each). V lost 3 bases and J lost 1, with 13 bases in between. Per the germline V gene, CDR1 is DFQATT and CDR2 is SNEGSKA (reference sequence). This CDR3 spans 14 amino acids. DNA for the CDR3: TGCAGTGCTAGTTGGGGGGCAAAATCCTACGAGCAGTACTTC. It codes for CSASWGAKSYEQYF.

This clonotype was picked up a small number of times. The rearrangement links TRBV6-5 to TRBJ2-7, with a weak D call TRBD1 (6 bases). Trimming stripped 6 bases from V and 1 base from J, with 16 bases between. Germline V lookup: CDR1 MNHEY, CDR2 SVGAGI. The CDR3 spans 15 residues. CDR3 coding DNA: TGTGCCAGCAGATTAGAGGGGGTAGGGTCCTACGAGCAGTACTTC. Translation: CASRLEGVGSYEQYF.

V usage is TRBV5-1 and J usage is TRBJ2-2, with 8 bases identical to TRBD2. This CDR3 is 19 amino acids long. Germline CDR1 is SGHRS and CDR2 is YFSETQ. With V trimmed by 2 bases and J by 1 base, 13 bases remained unmatched. CDR3 nucleotide sequence: TGCGCCAGCAGCTTTCGATTACTTTGGGGACTAGAGAACACCGGGGAGCTGTTTTTT. The encoded protein is CASSFRLLWGLENTGELFF.

The sample holds many counts of this clonotype. The chain employs TRBV27 and TRBJ1-2; no clear D gene. The CDR3 sequence is 13 residues long. The germline CDR1 and CDR2 sequences are MNHEY and SMNVEV (reference sequence). The V and J ends lost 3 bases and 6 bases respectively, with 11 bases between them. The DNA for the CDR3 is TGTGCCAGCAGTTTTGTCGCCTCCGATGGCTACACCTTC. Encoded protein: CASSFVASDGYTF.

CDR3 in DNA: TGCGCCAGCAGCCAAGATAAAGTGAACACTGAAGCTTTCTTT. This codes for CASSQDKVNTEAFF. The V call is TRBV4-1, the J call TRBJ1-1; D call uncertain. Trimming pared 0 bases from V and 0 bases from J, leaving 5 bases between. The germline CDR1 and CDR2 sequences are MGHRA and YSYEKL. The CDR3 runs 14 residues.